Detailed here is one T cell receptor beta chain. The antigen is not known. Germline V gives CDR1 SGHTA, CDR2 FQGNSA. V lost 0 bases, J lost 9 bases, and 10 bases lay in between. This CDR3 has 13 amino acids. These data belong to a study of CD8+ T cells in alopecia areata. Findings of the study overall: The study found tofacitinib significantly decreased scalp clonality and expanded CD8+ clones among the top 100.

After isolation, RNA underwent reverse transcription to generate cDNA as the sequencing template. Profiled with immunoSEQ multiplex PCR; TCRdb holds only in-frame clones, not every one. This sample carries some 4,800 clones, approximately 57% of them seen once, and the ten largest clones take about 9.9%. Stated treatment: oral pan-JAK inhibitor, 5-10 mg twice daily. Lesional scalp punch biopsies and peripheral blood came from alopecia areata patients. Sequenced material: skin, taken at approximately week 36, from a patient treated with tofacitinib. The chain is built from TRBV7-2 and TRBJ2-3, with a possible D match to TRBD1 (5 bases). The clonotype was recovered from a human donor with alopecia areata. The CDR3 reads CASSLAQGQTQYF. CDR3 in DNA: TGTGCCAGCAGCTTAGCGCAGGGCCAGACGCAGTATTTT.